What follows describes a single T cell receptor beta chain. This clone was recorded only once. The antigen it binds to is not known. Nothing much larger sits one base from this clone, and base qualities are not available. The cohort comprised fewer than 700 healthy bone marrow donors. Cohort members were all nominally healthy when sampled, although unrecorded immune exposures were likely present. The donor was CMV seronegative and was included in the group of 352 seronegative cohort members. Every donor gave a peripheral blood sample, and the peripheral blood mononuclear cells from that sample were used for TCR beta sequencing. The Qiagen DNeasy Blood Extraction Kit was used to extract genomic DNA from the blood cell samples. The germline ends are 18 bases apart after V is trimmed by 6 bases and J by 6 bases. Its CDR3 holds 14 amino acids, cysteine through phenylalanine. CDR3 DNA only is kept here, 42 bases in frame from base 1. The germline V gene specifies KGHSH as CDR1 and LQKENI as CDR2.

This record belongs to a study of cytomegalovirus exposure and HLA in healthy donors (dated by TCRdb to the late 2010s). Regarding the research as a whole: In an earlier analysis of about 560 of the donors, 250 to 350 Gb of sequence data and 95 million to 130 million unique TCR beta sequences from 150 million to 200 million T cells were reported. Among some 410 genotyped donors of the cohort, an average of 235,054 unique TCR beta nucleotide sequences were sequenced per donor, approximately 20% of them non-productive. The aim of the study was to test whether cataloging public T cell receptors could identify signatures of past pathogen exposure. The number of typed donors differed by locus: about 620-630 for A, B, C, DRB1 and DQB1; 522 for DQA1; 600 to 610 for DPA1; and 450 to 480 for DPB1. In addition to the first cohort of 650 to 800 subjects, a separate validation cohort of around 110 different subjects was used. All discovery cohort repertoires had been generated using a single sequencing platform. In a later genetic analysis, genome-wide SNP genotypes for about three fifths of the 666 donors were used, and that subset was treated as a discovery cohort. Donor age, sex, ethnicity and CMV serostatus were compiled together with the repertoire data. High-throughput TCR immunosequencing, statistical association of individual TCRs with disease status, and machine learning were combined to predict cytomegalovirus infection status. In the later analysis, no new phenotypic data were used to find candidate immune exposures; instead, reliance was placed on TCR beta sequences and their occurrence across donors. Of the 300 to 500 genotyped donors, 80% to 90% were placed in the genetic ancestry cluster associated with self-reported Caucasian donors. In an earlier analysis of a few hundred of the donors, high-throughput TCR beta sequencing was used to judge whether each TCR beta V gene segment behaved as functional or pseudogenic. In a later analysis, previously published TCR beta repertoires from fewer than 750 donors were re-analyzed and high-resolution HLA genotyping was added so that TCR occurrence patterns could be studied. The study used immunosequencing to profile the T cell repertoires of approximately 640 subjects and linked those repertoires to cytomegalovirus serostatus. An early release that covered around 590 HLA-typed donors contained around 330 gigabases of sequencing data and 75 million to 100 million unique TCR sequences. Because of strong linkage in the cohort, roughly five DR-DQ haplotypes were treated as single units for association and clustering. Both class I and class II loci were covered by HLA typing, at four-digit resolution.

The study at large found these results: For the cohort, immune exposure information was limited to CMV serostatus. In this cohort, only TCR beta chains were sequenced, and detectable features were limited by the absence of alpha or paired-chain data. Because some donors lacked HLA typing at each locus, the association tests relied only on the typed subset. Strong co-occurrence of HLA alleles, especially DR and DQ, made assigning TCR associations to individual alleles difficult. A further reported finding was that TCR beta sequences accurately predicted the HLA-A and HLA-B alleles for most subjects in the first cohort. In the study, 150 to 200 TCR beta chains were listed as associated with cytomegalovirus. In a later analysis, several top co-occurrence clusters were reported to appear linked to parvovirus B19, influenza, CMV and Epstein-Barr virus. Across donors, most TCR sequences were observed very rarely, whereas some public TCRs were present in many individuals. In both the original and validation cohorts, the classifier was reported to diagnose cytomegalovirus status with high specificity and sensitivity. An association between a missense DCLRE1C variant and V-gene and J-gene trimming of TCR beta chains was found in a later genetic analysis and replicated in an independent cohort. Correlated functional status among segregating V segments might be attributable to linkage disequilibrium, but an unknown experimental factor could not be ruled out. Sequencing depth was assumed to be roughly uniform across donors in the presence/absence analyses, though that assumption may not hold. A later analysis found that most CMV-associated TCR beta chains appeared HLA-restricted, with HLA associations seemingly driven largely by CMV exposure. The 87-base-pair reads could not distinguish some IMGT-functional V segments, including TRBV6-2 and TRBV6-3, so those segments were excluded. Around 16 rarely observed V segments, including chromosome 9 orphons, were excluded from the earlier analysis of approximately 600 of the donors because counts were too low. An earlier analysis of some 590 of the donors showed that most TCR beta V segments appeared in productive rearrangements either about 87% or about 30% of the time, which broadly matched IMGT annotations. A later analysis found that HLA-associated TCR beta chains were more clonally expanded and had lower generation probabilities than equally common non-associated chains. According to a later genetic analysis, donors in an Asian-associated ancestry cluster had fewer N-insertions in productive TCRs than the approximately 630-donor mean. The authors suggested that the approach could potentially be extended to other disease states and immunological phenotypes. At a false discovery rate of 0.05, a later analysis linked about 17,000 TCR beta sequences to specific HLA alleles. According to a later analysis, TCR association rates differed among HLA loci, with DRB1 alleles showing the most associated TCRs and HLA-C alleles showing the fewest. The sequencing pipeline was judged likely to have produced a cluster of highly shared sequence variants as a technical artifact. Three of the identified cytomegalovirus-associated TCR beta chains were confirmed in vitro to be specific for cytomegalovirus antigens.

The library came from the immunoSEQ multiplex PCR assay. For the multiplex PCR, a mixture combining 60 forward primers for TCR Vbeta segments and 13 reverse primers for TCR Jbeta segments was used. A multiplex PCR assay on genomic DNA amplified the CDR3 region of rearranged TCR beta genes. The Illumina HiSeq System was used to sequence the amplified TCR beta libraries as 87-base-pair reads. The paper's data handling went like this. Across the roughly 600 repertoires, a later analysis counted 75 million to 90 million unique TCR beta chains, around 10 million of which were shared by at least two donors. Raw reads were error-corrected and collapsed into unique sequences by a nearest-neighbor algorithm in which closely related sequences were merged to remove PCR and sequencing errors. V, D and J gene segments were assigned by aligning CDR3 sequences to IMGT reference sequences. For a sequence to be retained, a match of at least six nucleotides was required to both a V gene segment and a J gene segment. Rearrangements were called productive when the CDR3 lacked stop codons and stayed in frame with V and J; all others were non-productive. CDR3 was defined by IMGT convention, running from the second conserved V-encoded cysteine to the conserved J-encoded phenylalanine. In an earlier analysis of just under 600 of the donors, sequences lacking an unambiguous match to a single V gene segment were excluded. An earlier analysis of roughly 590 of the donors called V segments functional above 56.7% productive rearrangements and segregating when the between-donor standard deviation exceeded 5%. A statistical classification framework was built to diagnose cytomegalovirus status from the catalog of TCR beta chain sequences. V and J gene assignment, in a later analysis, came from comparing TCR nucleotide sequences with IMGT/GENE-DB human TR gene sequences. Using the TCRdist pipeline, a later analysis assigned CDR3 sequences along with most-parsimonious VDJ recombination scenarios. In a later analysis, every TCR beta chain was defined by the combination of its CDR3 amino acid sequence and its V-gene family, and reads without a unique V-gene family were dropped. A later analysis removed 592 highly shared, low-generation-probability nucleotide sequences to deal with suspected cross-contamination and a sequencing artifact. In a later analysis, a clonal expansion index for each public chain was calculated from normalized within-repertoire ranks of inferred template counts. Generation probabilities in a later analysis came from a VDJ recombination model fitted to out-of-frame rearrangements, and those results were checked against IGoR. In a later analysis, TCR-TCR, TCR-HLA and TCR-CMV co-occurrence was scored with hypergeometric tests, and a repertoire-size bias correction was applied to TCR pairs. A later analysis estimated false discovery rates by permuting HLA or CMV assignments 20 times. A later analysis grouped co-occurring TCRs with DBSCAN, adding TCRdist sequence similarity when clustering within HLA-allele-positive subsets. Co-occurrence clustering excluded repertoires with fewer than 30,000 or more than 120,000 public chains, plus five with anomalous nucleotide sharing. What TCRdb holds here is the immuneACCESS table cut down to in-frame rearrangements. Part of the clones is not present; checked against another copy, under half of the missing clones reflect an unresolved V gene, and the others are unexplained. For V, J and clone size, that table is used; D and trimming come from the DNA. The sample table records over 130,000 clones; 70% of these occur just once. Roughly 1.7% of the sample belongs to the ten largest clones.

Recombination linked TRBV18 to TRBJ2-7; 5 matching bases give a weak D call of TRBD1. This TCR was recovered from a woman aged 30 to 39 in good health and CMV-seronegative. Sequenced: PBMCs. The DNA sequence is TGTGCCAGCTCCCAGGGCCCCCGTAATAGCGAGCAGTACTTC. It specifies CASSQGPRNSEQYF.